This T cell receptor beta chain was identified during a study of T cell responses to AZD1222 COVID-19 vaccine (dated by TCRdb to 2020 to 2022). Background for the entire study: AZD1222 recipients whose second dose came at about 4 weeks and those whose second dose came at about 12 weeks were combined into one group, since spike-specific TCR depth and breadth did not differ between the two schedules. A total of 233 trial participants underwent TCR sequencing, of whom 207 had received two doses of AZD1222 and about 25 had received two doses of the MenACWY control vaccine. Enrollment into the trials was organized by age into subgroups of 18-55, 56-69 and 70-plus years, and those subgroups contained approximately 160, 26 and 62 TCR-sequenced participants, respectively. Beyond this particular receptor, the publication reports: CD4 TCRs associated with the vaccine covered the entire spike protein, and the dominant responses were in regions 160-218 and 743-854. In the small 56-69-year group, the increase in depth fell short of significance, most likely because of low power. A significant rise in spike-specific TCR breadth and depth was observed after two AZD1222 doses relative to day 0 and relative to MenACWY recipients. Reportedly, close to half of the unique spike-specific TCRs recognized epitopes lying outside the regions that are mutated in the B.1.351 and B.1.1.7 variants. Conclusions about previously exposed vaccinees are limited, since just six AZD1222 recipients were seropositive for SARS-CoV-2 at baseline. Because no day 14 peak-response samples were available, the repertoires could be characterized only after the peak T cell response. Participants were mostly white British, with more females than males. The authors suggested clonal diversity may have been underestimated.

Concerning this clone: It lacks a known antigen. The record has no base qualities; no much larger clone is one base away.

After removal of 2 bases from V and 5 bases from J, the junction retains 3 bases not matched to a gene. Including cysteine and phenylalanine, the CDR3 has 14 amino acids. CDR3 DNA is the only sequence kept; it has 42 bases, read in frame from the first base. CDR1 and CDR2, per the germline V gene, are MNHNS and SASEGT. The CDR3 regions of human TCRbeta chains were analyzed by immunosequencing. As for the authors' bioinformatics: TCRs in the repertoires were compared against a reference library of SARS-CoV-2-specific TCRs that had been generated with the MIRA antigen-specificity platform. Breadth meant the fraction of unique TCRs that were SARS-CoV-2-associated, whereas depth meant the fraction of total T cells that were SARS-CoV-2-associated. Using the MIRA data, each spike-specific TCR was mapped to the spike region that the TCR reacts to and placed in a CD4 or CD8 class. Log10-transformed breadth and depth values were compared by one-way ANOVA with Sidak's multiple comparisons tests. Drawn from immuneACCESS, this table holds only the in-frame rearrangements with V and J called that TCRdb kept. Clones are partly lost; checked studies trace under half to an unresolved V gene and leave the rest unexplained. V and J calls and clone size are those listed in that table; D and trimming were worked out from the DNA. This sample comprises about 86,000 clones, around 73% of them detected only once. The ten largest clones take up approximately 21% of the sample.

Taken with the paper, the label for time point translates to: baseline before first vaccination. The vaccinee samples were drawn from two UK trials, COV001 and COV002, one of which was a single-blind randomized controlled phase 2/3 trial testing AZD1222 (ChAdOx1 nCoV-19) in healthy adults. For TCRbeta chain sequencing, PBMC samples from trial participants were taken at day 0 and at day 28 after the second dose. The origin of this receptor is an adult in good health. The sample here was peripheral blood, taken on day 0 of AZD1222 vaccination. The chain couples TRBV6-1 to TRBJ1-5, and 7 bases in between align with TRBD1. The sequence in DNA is TGTGCCAGCAGTGAACTTAGGGGGCATCAGCCCCAGCATTTT. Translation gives CASSELRGHQPQHF.